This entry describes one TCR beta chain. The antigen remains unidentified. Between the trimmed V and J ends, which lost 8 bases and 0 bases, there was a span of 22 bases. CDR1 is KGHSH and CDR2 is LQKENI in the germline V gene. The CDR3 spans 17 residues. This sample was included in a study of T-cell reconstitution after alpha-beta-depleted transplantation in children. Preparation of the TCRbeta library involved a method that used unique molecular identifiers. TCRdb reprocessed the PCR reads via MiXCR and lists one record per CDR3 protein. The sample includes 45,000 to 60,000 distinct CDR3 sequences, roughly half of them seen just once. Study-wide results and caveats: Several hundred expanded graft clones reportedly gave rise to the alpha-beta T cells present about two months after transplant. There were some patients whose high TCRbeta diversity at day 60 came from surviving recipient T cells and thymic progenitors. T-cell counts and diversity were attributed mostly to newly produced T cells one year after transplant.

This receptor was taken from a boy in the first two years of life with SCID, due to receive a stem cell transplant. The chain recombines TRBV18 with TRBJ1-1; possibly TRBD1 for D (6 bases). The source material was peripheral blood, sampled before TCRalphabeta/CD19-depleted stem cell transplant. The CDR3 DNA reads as TGTGCCAGCATACAGGGTGGGATGGGCTACATGAACACTGAAGCTTTCTTT. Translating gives CASIQGGMGYMNTEAFF.